This TCR beta chain was identified in a study of cytomegalovirus exposure and HLA in healthy donors. The wider study: In terms of ancestry, the Caucasian-associated cluster contained 81% of the roughly 400 genotyped donors.

Germline V CDR1 and CDR2: LNHDA, SQIVND (reference sequence). Losses at the gene ends were 5 bases for V and 7 bases for J; bases not matched to a gene: 8. The CDR3 contains 15 residues. Participants comprised healthy donors of bone marrow. PCR primers comprised 60 Vbeta and 13 Jbeta primers. The data were produced by immunoSEQ multiplex PCR, yet TCRdb's version contains in-frame clones alone and is incomplete. This table has 120,000 to 150,000 clones, about 77% appearing once. The sequence was obtained from a female donor in good health and CMV-seronegative. The chain employs TRBV19 and TRBJ1-2, with 12 positions matching TRBD1. Sequencing used PBMCs. CDR3 protein: CASSPGTGGPFGYTF. The CDR3 DNA reads TGTGCCAGTAGTCCCGGGACAGGGGGCCCTTTTGGCTACACCTTC.